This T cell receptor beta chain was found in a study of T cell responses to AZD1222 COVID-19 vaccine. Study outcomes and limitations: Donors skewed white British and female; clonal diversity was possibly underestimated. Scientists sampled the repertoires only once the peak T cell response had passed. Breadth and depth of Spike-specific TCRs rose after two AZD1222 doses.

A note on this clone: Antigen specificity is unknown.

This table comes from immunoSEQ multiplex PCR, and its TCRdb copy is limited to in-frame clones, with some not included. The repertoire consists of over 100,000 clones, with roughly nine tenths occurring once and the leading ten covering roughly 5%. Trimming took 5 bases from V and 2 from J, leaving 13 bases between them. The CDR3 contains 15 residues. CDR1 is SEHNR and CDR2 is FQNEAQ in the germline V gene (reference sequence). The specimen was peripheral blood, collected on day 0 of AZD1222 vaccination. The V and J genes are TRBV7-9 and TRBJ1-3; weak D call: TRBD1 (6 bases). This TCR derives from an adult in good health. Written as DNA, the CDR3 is TGTGCCAGCAGCGTCAGCACAGGGACTGGAAACACCATATATTTT. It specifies CASSVSTGTGNTIYF.